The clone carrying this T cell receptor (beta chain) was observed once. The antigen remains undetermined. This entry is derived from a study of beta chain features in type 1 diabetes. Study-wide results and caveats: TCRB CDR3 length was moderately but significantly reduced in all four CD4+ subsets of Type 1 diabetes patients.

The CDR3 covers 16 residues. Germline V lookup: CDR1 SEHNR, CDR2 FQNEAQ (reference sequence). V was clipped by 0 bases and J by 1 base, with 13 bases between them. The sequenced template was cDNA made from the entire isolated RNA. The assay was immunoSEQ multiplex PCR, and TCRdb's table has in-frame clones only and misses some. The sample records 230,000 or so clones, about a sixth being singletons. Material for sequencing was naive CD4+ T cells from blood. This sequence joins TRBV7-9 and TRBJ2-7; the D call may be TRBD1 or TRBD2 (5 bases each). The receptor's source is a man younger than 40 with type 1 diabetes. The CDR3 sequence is CASSLARARGSYEQYF. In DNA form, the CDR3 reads TGTGCCAGCAGCTTAGCTAGGGCGAGGGGATCCTACGAGCAGTACTTC.